This TCR beta chain was found in a study of blood T cell repertoires in COVID-19. The overall study: Samples representing acute and convalescent COVID-19 were sourced from the United States, Italy and Spain. PBMCs, B-cell-depleted T cells, or T cells provided the cDNA or gDNA that made up the material.

Germline lookup yields CDR1 MNHNS and CDR2 SASEGT. The trim removed 0 bases at V and 8 bases at J, leaving 5 bases unmatched. This CDR3 comprises 14 residues. The authors' processing: Nucleated cell number was recorded as an estimate derived from reference gene primer amplification. Repertoires were generated with immunoSEQ multiplex PCR, while TCRdb's copy carries only in-frame clones and drops some. D and trimming were read from the DNA, whereas the V and J calls and clone size are those reported in that table. The repertoire holds about 76,000 clones, 86% seen once, with around 17% in the top ten.

This chain links TRBV6-1 with TRBJ1-2; 8 bases align to TRBD1. Material for sequencing was peripheral blood. This TCR came from a human donor in a cohort sampled during active COVID-19. The CDR3 coding sequence is TGTGCCAGCAGTGAAGCCGGGACAGGAAGAGGCTACACCTTC. It encodes CASSEAGTGRGYTF.